Below, 14 T cell receptor beta chains from the same sample are listed, as sequenced in a study of blood T cells in healthy people across ages. Alongside a J-beta primer mix, a sample-barcoded 5' primer served in a second PCR lasting about 7 to 12 cycles. TCRdb recomputed calls from the 5' RACE reads with MiXCR, one row per CDR3 protein. Among around 1,900,000 distinct CDR3 sequences, around 40% were seen once, and the ten largest hold approximately 22%. The sample consisted of blood. These receptors came from a human donor in good health.

This chain connects TRBV20-1 to TRBJ1-5; D not certain. There are 14 residues in the CDR3. Trimming removed 2 bases at V and 4 bases at J, with 12 bases between. CDR1 and CDR2 from the germline V gene are DFQATT and SNEGSKA (reference sequence). For the CDR3, the DNA is TGCAGTGCTAGACCCGGACTGAGAAATCAGCCCCAGCATTTT. This gives the protein CSARPGLRNQPQHF.

This clonotype was counted between two and nine times. The chain has TRBV20-1 and TRBJ2-1; no definite D call. The germline V gene has CDR1 DFQATT and CDR2 SNEGSKA (reference sequence). The CDR3 runs 15 residues. Trimming left V 4 bases short and J 10 bases short, with 23 bases between. This chain's CDR3 is CSAIGTGRDNEEQFF. For the CDR3, the DNA is TGCAGTGCTATAGGTACTGGCCGAGACAATGAAGAGCAGTTCTTC.

The V gene is TRBV6-2 or TRBV6-3, the J gene TRBJ2-6; TRBD1 aligns across 8 bases. V lost 0 bases, J lost 0 bases, and 4 bases stayed unmatched. This CDR3 has 18 residues. Germline V gene sequence: CDR1 MNHEY, CDR2 SVGEGT. The CDR3 protein is CASSYSRQGFSGANVLTF. CDR3 coding DNA: TGTGCCAGCAGTTACTCGCGACAGGGGTTCTCTGGGGCCAACGTCCTGACTTTC.

This chain links TRBV28 with TRBJ1-5; 9 bases fit TRBD1. CDR1 MDHEN and CDR2 SYDVKM come from the germline V gene. V dropped 8 bases and J dropped 6; count of bases not matched to a gene: 8. The CDR3 extends over 14 amino acids. The CDR3 loop is CASAGTGRVQPQHF. The CDR3, as DNA: TGTGCCAGCGCAGGGACAGGGAGGGTTCAGCCCCAGCATTTT.

CDR3 bases: TGCGCCAGCAGCTTGGCGGGAGGGGTCAATCAGCCCCAGCATTTT. It is translated as CASSLAGGVNQPQHF. The V and J genes are TRBV5-1 and TRBJ1-5; perhaps TRBD1 as D (5 bases). CDR1 SGHRS and CDR2 YFSETQ come from the germline V gene. The CDR3 runs 15 residues. V was clipped by 0 bases and J by 3 bases, with 10 bases between them.

This clonotype has just a few counts. The V and J genes are TRBV6-5 and TRBJ2-1, with D perhaps given as TRBD1 or TRBD2 (5 bases each). Germline V gene lookup returns CDR1 MNHEY and CDR2 SVGAGI. With 10 bases removed from V and 7 bases from J, the gap between germline ends came to 14 bases. The CDR3 runs to 12 residues. CDR3 sequence: CATTRWGNEQFF. The CDR3 DNA follows: TGTGCCACCACCAGATGGGGGAATGAGCAGTTCTTC.

This clonotype has a handful of counts. The chain carries TRBV19 and TRBJ1-2, with D unclear. Germline loops: CDR1 LNHDA, CDR2 SQIVND (reference sequence). V dropped 2 bases and J dropped 5 bases, with 12 bases sitting between them. The CDR3 has 14 amino acids. The CDR3 region is CASSIRPRFYGYTF. The DNA of the CDR3 is TGTGCCAGTAGTATACGTCCCAGATTTTATGGCTACACCTTC.

The rearrangement joins TRBV29-1 to TRBJ2-5; TRBD1 matches at 9 bases. The germline gives CDR1 SQVTM, CDR2 ANQGSEA. This CDR3 is 14 amino acids long. V gave up 6 bases and J gave up 2 bases; unmatched junction bases: 7. The CDR3 DNA reads TGCAGCGTCGTGGACAGGGGCGGGCAAGAGACCCAGTACTTC. Protein sequence: CSVVDRGGQETQYF. Full variable domain (outside the CDR3, taken from reference TRBV29-1 and TRBJ2-5): SAVISQKPSRDICQRGTSLTIQCQVDSQVTMMFWYRQQPGQSLTLIATANQGSEATYESGFVIDKFPISRPNLTFSTLTVSNMSPEDSSIYLCSVVDRGGQETQYFGPGTRLLVL.

The genes are TRBV29-1 and TRBJ1-5; possibly TRBD1 for D (5 bases). The CDR3 is made up of 12 amino acids. The ends were cut back, 4 bases at V and 5 bases at J, with 9 bases in the middle. CDR1 is SQVTM, CDR2 ANQGSEA, per germline. The CDR3 sequence is CSVAGGDQPQHF. The CDR3 nucleotides read TGCAGCGTTGCGGGGGGGGATCAGCCCCAGCATTTT.

This clonotype was seen only a few times. The gene calls are TRBV7-2 and TRBJ1-1, with 7 positions matching TRBD1. V shed 6 bases and J 4 bases; nucleotides not matched to a gene: 8. In germline, CDR1 is SGHTA, CDR2 FQGNSA. There are 14 residues in the CDR3. DNA for the CDR3: TGTGCCAGCAGTACTCGCAGGGGGATCACTGAAGCTTTCTTT. It specifies CASSTRRGITEAFF.

The rearrangement joins TRBV5-1 to TRBJ1-6; weak D call: TRBD1 (6 bases). The CDR3 consists of 15 residues. Trimming shortened V by 4 bases and J by 5 bases, and 13 bases separated the two germline ends. Germline CDR1 and CDR2: SGHRS and YFSETQ. In DNA form, the CDR3 reads TGCGCCAGCAGCGCCGGTTCAGGGGATAATTCACCCCTCCACTTT. Translated: CASSAGSGDNSPLHF.

V gene TRBV5-1 combines with J gene TRBJ2-1, with D possibly TRBD2 on 5 matching bases. Between the trimmed V and J ends, which lost 4 bases and 3 bases, there was a span of 17 bases. This CDR3 contains 16 residues. CDR1 is SGHRS and CDR2 is YFSETQ in the germline V gene. This CDR3 is CASSLFVGSFYNEQFF. The CDR3 DNA is TGCGCCAGCAGCCTTTTCGTAGGGAGTTTCTACAATGAGCAGTTCTTC.

This clonotype was observed a handful of times. This chain uses TRBV29-1 with TRBJ2-3, with D hard to call. Trimming cost V 4 bases and J 2 bases, with 10 bases left between them. This CDR3 is 13 amino acids long. Germline V gene sequence: CDR1 SQVTM, CDR2 ANQGSEA. Here the CDR3 reads CSVGVGNTDTQYF. CDR3 DNA: TGCAGCGTTGGCGTGGGAAACACAGATACGCAGTATTTT.

The rearrangement joins TRBV9 to TRBJ2-3; D gene ambiguous. V lost 0 bases and J 5 bases, leaving 10 bases between the germline ends. CDR1 is SGDLS, CDR2 YYNGEE, per germline. The length of the CDR3 is 14 residues. CDR3 DNA: TGTGCCAGCAGCGTAGGGACCCCTGGAGATACGCAGTATTTT. This translates into CASSVGTPGDTQYF.